Listed below are T cell receptor beta chains from one sample, sequenced in a study of shared clonotypes between healthy human individuals. TCRdb's copy holds only in-frame clones and misses some; the assay was immunoSEQ multiplex PCR. The repertoire consists of about 2 million clones, with about 95% occurring once and the leading ten covering more than 0.95%. Specimen: naive CD8+ T cells sorted from blood. These receptors originate from a young man in good health. Both conserved end residues are part of each CDR3. The D gene is left open where the match is weak. Clone size is stated in some rows and not others, as once, few, many or a class when expanded.

clone_size j_call v_call d_call cdr3_nt cdr3_aa
- TRBJ1-2 TRBV28 - TGTGCCAGCAGTTTCGGCGGCAGCTTAAAAAACTATGGCTACACCTTC CASSFGGSLKNYGYTF
- TRBJ2-7 TRBV4-1 - TGCGCCAGCAGCCAAGATCAGGGGACGCTGTTTGTGGAGCAGTACTTC CASSQDQGTLFVEQYF
- TRBJ2-2 TRBV9 - TGTGCCAGCAGCGTAGATCTGCGTATTGTCGCGAACACCGGGGAGCTGTTTTTT CASSVDLRIVANTGELFF
- TRBJ2-2 TRBV19 - TGTGCCAGTAGTATAGACCTCACCGGGGAGCTGTTTTTT CASSIDLTGELFF
- TRBJ2-1 TRBV2 TRBD2 TGTGCCAGCAGTGAAGGAAGGAGCGGGAATCATGAGCAGTTCTTC CASSEGRSGNHEQFF
- TRBJ1-1 TRBV5-4 TRBD1 TGTGCCAGCAGCCCGATCCTGACAGGGGTCAACACTGAAGCTTTCTTT CASSPILTGVNTEAFF
- TRBJ2-1 TRBV21-1 - TGTGCCAGCAGCAACGGGCTAGCGGAAACCTACAATGAGCAGTTCTTC CASSNGLAETYNEQFF
- TRBJ1-5 TRBV9 TRBD1 TGTGCCAGCAGCGTATCAGGGGGCGGTCAGCCCCAGCATTTT CASSVSGGGQPQHF
once TRBJ1-1 TRBV6-5 - TGTGCCAGCAGTTACGGTACAGGGCGAATGAACACTGAAGCTTTCTTT CASSYGTGRMNTEAFF
- TRBJ1-5 TRBV28 - TGTGCCAGCAGTGGGGAGGAGGGCTGGAGCAATCAGCCCCAGCATTTT CASSGEEGWSNQPQHF
- TRBJ2-6 TRBV7-6 TRBD1 TGTGCCAGCAGCACGAGTTCAGGGGGCCCAGGGGGGGCCAACGTCCTGACTTTC CASSTSSGGPGGANVLTF
- TRBJ1-2 TRBV27 - TGTGCCAGCAGTCCAGGGGTTGGGTATGGCTACACCTTC CASSPGVGYGYTF
- TRBJ2-3 TRBV7-3 TRBD2 TGTGCCAGCAGCTCCCTCGGGGGGGCAGATACGCAGTATTTT CASSSLGGADTQYF
- TRBJ2-3 TRBV5-8 - TGTGCCAGCAGCTTGGCCCTTTTGGGGGCAAGCACAGATACGCAGTATTTT CASSLALLGASTDTQYF
- TRBJ2-2 TRBV7-9 - TGTGCCAGCAGCCCTCCGTCTGAGCTTCGAACCGGGGAGCTGTTTTTT CASSPPSELRTGELFF
- TRBJ2-3 TRBV6-1 TRBD1 TGTGCCAGCAGTGAAGCCCGAGTGGGGGACAGTAGCACAGATACGCAGTATTTT CASSEARVGDSSTDTQYF
- TRBJ1-3 TRBV7-6 - TGTGCCAGCAGCTTAGCGGGAGGGAACACCATATATTTT CASSLAGGNTIYF
- TRBJ2-7 TRBV5-6 TRBD1 TGTGCCAGCAGCTTGGGTGGACAGGGAGCCTACGAGCAGTACTTC CASSLGGQGAYEQYF
- TRBJ2-3 TRBV4-3 TRBD2 TGCGCCAGCAGCTTAGCGGGGTTCACAGATACGCAGTATTTT CASSLAGFTDTQYF
- TRBJ1-2 TRBV5-6 - TGTGCCAGCGAGGGTTCGGGACAAGACCCTGAAGGCTACACCTTC CASEGSGQDPEGYTF
- TRBJ2-5 TRBV7-9 - TGTGCCAGCAGCCTCCCATGGGGTGATAGGGAGACCCAGTACTTC CASSLPWGDRETQYF
- TRBJ1-2 TRBV5-1 - TGCGCCAGCAGCTCACACAGGGTTCCAAGGGGAGGCTACACCTTC CASSSHRVPRGGYTF
- TRBJ2-1 TRBV2 - TGTGCCAGCAGTGAAGCGGGAAATGAGCAGTTCTTC CASSEAGNEQFF
- TRBJ1-2 TRBV6-1 - TGTGCCAGCAGTGAGCAGGGTGGCTATGGCTACACCTTC CASSEQGGYGYTF
- TRBJ1-1 TRBV5-4 TRBD1 TGTGCCAGCAGCTCGGGACAGGGAACTGAAGCTTTCTTT CASSSGQGTEAFF
once TRBJ1-1 TRBV23-1 - TGCGCCAGCAGTCAATCGCACCCTGATGATCCCTACAACACTGAAGCTTTCTTT CASSQSHPDDPYNTEAFF
- TRBJ2-7 TRBV10-2 - TGCGCCAGCATTATGACAGGCCCTCGGCACTTC CASIMTGPRHF
- TRBJ1-2 TRBV29-1 - TGCAGCGTTGTATCGGGCGGCTATGGCTACACCTTC CSVVSGGYGYTF
- TRBJ2-5 TRBV7-3 - TGTGCCAGCAGCTTAATCGAGGTCCCAGAGACCCAGTACTTC CASSLIEVPETQYF
- TRBJ2-1 TRBV6-4 TRBD1 TGTGCCAGCAGGGAAGGGGGCCACAATGAGCAGTTCTTC CASREGGHNEQFF
- TRBJ1-1 TRBV28 TRBD1 TGTGCCAGCAGTCTTAACAGGGGATACACTGAAGCTTTCTTT CASSLNRGYTEAFF